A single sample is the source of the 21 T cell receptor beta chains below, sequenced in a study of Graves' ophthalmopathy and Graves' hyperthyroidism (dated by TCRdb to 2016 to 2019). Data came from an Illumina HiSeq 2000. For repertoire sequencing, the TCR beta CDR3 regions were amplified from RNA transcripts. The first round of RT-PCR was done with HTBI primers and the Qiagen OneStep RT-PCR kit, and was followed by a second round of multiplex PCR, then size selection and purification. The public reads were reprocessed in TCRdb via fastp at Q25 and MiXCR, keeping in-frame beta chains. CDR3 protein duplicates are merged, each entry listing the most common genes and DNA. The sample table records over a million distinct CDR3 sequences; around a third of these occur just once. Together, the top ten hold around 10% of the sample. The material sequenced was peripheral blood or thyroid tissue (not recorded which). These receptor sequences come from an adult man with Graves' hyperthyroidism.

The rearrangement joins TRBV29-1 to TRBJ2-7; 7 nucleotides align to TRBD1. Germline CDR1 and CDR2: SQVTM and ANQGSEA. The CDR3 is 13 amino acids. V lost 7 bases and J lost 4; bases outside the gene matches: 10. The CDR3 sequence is CSAGGVSGYEQYF. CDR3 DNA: TGCAGCGCAGGGGGAGTCAGTGGGTACGAGCAGTACTTC.

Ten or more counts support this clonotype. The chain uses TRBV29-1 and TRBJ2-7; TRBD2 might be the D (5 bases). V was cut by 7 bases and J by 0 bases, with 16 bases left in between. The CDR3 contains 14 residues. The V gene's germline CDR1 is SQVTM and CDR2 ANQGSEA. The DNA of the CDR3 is TGCAGCGCCGAAGGCGGAGGAAGCTCCTACGAGCAGTACTTC. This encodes CSAEGGGSSYEQYF.

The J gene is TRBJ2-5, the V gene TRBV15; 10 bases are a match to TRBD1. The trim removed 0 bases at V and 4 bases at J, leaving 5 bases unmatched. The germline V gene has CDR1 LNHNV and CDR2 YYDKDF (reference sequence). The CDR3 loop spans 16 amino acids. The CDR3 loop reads CATSRDRGQGRETQYF. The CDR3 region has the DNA TGTGCCACCAGCAGAGATCGGGGACAGGGGAGAGAGACCCAGTACTTC.

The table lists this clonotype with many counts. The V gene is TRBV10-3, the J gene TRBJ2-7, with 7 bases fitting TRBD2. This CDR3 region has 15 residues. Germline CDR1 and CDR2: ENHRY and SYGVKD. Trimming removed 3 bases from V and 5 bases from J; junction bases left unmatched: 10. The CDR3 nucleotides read TGTGCCATCAGTGATTCTGCGGGAGTCTTTCACGAGCAGTACTTC. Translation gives CAISDSAGVFHEQYF.

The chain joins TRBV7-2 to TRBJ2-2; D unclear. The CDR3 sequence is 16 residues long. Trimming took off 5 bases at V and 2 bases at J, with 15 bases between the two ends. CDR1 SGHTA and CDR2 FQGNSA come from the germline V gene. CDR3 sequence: CASSQEGLINTGELFF. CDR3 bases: TGTGCCAGCAGCCAAGAAGGGCTGATCAACACCGGGGAGCTGTTTTTT.

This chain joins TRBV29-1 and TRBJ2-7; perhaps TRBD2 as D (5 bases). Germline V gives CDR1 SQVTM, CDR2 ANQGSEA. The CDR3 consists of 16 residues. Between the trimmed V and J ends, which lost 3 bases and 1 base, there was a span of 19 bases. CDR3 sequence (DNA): TGCAGCGTTGAGAGGGTAAGGAATGAAGCTTCCTACGAGCAGTACTTC. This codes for CSVERVRNEASYEQYF.

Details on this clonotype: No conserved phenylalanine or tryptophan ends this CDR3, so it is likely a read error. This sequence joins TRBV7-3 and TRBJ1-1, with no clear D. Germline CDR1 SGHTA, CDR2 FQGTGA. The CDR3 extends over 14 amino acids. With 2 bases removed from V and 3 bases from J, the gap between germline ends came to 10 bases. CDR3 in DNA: TGTGCCAGCAGCTTAGGGGAGTGCGACACTGAAGCTTTCCTT. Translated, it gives CASSLGECDTEAFL.

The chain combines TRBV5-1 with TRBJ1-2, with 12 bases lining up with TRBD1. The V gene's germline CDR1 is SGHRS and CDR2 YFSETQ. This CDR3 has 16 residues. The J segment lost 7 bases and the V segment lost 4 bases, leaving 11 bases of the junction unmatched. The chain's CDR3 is CASSPRPPGQGAGYTF. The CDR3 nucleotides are TGCGCCAGCAGCCCCCGCCCACCGGGACAGGGGGCTGGCTACACCTTC.

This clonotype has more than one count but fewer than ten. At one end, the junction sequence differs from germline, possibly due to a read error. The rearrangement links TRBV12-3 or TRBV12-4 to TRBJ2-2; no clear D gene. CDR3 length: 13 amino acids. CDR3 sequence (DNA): TGTGCCAACAGTTTGGTGAACACCGGGGAGCTGTTTTTT. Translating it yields CANSLVNTGELFF.

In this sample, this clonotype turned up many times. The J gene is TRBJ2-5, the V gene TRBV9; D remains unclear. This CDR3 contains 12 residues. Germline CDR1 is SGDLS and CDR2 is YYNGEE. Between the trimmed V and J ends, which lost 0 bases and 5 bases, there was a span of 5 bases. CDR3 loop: CASSVDLETQYF. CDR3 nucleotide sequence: TGTGCCAGCAGCGTAGATCTTGAGACCCAGTACTTC.

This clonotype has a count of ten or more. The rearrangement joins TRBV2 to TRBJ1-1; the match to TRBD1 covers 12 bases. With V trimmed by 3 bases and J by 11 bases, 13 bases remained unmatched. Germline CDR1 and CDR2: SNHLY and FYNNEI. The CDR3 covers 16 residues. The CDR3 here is CASSDVSGQGAPRAFF. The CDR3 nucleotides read TGTGCCAGCAGTGATGTGTCGGGACAGGGGGCGCCGCGGGCTTTCTTT.

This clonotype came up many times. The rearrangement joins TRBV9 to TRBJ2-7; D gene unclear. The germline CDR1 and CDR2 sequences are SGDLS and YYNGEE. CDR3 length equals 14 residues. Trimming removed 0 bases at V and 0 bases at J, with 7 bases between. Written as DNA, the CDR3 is TGTGCCAGCAGCGTAGAGGAGAGCTCCTACGAGCAGTACTTC. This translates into CASSVEESSYEQYF.

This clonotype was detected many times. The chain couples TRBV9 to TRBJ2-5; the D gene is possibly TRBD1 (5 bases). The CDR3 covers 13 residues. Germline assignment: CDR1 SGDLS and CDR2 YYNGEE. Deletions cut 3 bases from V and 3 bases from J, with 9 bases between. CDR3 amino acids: CASSAVTEETQYF. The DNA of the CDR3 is TGTGCCAGCAGCGCGGTGACAGAAGAGACCCAGTACTTC.

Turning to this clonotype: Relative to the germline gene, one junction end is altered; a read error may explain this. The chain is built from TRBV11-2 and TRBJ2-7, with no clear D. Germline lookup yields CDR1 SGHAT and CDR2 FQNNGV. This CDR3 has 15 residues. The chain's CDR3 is CASSLEIARDYEQHF. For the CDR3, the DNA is TGTGCCAGCAGCTTGGAAATAGCACGCGATTACGAGCAGCACTTC.

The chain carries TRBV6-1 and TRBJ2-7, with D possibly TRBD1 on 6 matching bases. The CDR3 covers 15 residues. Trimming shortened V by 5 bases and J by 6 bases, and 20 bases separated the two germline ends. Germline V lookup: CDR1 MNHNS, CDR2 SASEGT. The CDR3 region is CASSLGGQRQLEQYF. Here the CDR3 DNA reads TGTGCCAGCAGTCTGGGCGGACAGCGACAACTCGAGCAGTACTTC.

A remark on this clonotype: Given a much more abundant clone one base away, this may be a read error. The CDR3 coding sequence is TGTGCCAGGAGCTTAAGGGACTCTTTCACCGGGGAGCTGTTTTTT. Translation: CARSLRDSFTGELFF. V gene TRBV7-3 combines with J gene TRBJ2-2, with D tentatively TRBD2 (6 bases). The CDR3 spans 15 residues. Germline loops: CDR1 SGHTA, CDR2 FQGTGA.

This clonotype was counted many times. CDR3 region: CASSLGRAEKLFF. DNA of the CDR3: TGTGCCAGCAGTTTAGGTCGGGCAGAAAAACTGTTTTTT. The V and J genes are TRBV12-3 or TRBV12-4 and TRBJ1-4; D unclear. Trimming cost V 1 base and J 8 bases, with 8 bases left between them. CDR3 size: 13 residues.

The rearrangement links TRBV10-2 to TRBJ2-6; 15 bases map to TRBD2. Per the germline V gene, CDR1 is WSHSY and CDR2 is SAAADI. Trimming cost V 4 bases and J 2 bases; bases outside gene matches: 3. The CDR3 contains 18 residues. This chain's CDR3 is CASSAGLAGGAGANVLTF. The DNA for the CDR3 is TGCGCCAGCAGTGCCGGACTAGCGGGAGGGGCTGGGGCCAACGTCCTGACTTTC.

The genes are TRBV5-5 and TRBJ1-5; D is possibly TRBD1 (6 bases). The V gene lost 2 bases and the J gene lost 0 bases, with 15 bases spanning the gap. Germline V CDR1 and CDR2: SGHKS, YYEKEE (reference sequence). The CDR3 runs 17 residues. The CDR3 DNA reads TGTGCCAGCAGCTTTAACACTAGGGGGAATAGCAATCAGCCCCAGCATTTT. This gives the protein CASSFNTRGNSNQPQHF.

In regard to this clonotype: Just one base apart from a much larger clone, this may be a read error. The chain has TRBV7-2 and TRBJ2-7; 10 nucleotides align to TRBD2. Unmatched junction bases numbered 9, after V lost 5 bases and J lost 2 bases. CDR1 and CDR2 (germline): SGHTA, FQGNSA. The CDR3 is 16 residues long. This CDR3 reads CASSLRSLAGAYEQYF. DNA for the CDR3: TGTGCCAGCAGCCTCCGCTCGCTAGCGGGGGCCTACGAGCAGTACTTC.

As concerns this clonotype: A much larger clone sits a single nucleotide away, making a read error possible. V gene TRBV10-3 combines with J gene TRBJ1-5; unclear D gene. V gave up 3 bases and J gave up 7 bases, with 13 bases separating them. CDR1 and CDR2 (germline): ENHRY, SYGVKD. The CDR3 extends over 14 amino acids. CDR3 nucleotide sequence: TGTGCCATCAGTGACTTTCACACGGACCAGCCCCAGCATTTT. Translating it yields CAISDFHTDQPQHF.